The text below deals with one T cell receptor (beta chain). The antigen remains undetermined. Trimming left V 1 base short and J 0 bases short, with 9 bases between. The CDR3 is 15 residues long. Germline values: CDR1 LNHDA, CDR2 SQIVND (reference sequence). CD8 cells classed as naive were CD45RO-negative and positively selected for CCR7, excluding terminally differentiated effector memory CD45RA+ cells. These data belong to a study of shared clonotypes between healthy human individuals. Study-wide findings and caveats: All-four-donor shared clonotypes had higher generation probabilities than non-shared clonotypes did. Sequencing depth was expected to influence donor clonotype sharing. Clonotypes that were shared across several donors made up roughly 5% of naive CD4 clonotypes. Rarefaction indicated that sorted-subset sequencing remained incomplete although depth was large.

Some clones are missing from TCRdb's copy, which holds only in-frame ones; the method was immunoSEQ multiplex PCR. Of about 2 million clones in the sample, about 95% were seen once. What was sequenced was naive CD8+ T cells sorted from blood. The clonotype comes from a man aged 18 to 29 in good health. The rearrangement uses TRBV19 and TRBJ1-1; no clear D gene. Written as DNA, the CDR3 is TGTGCCAGTAGTATAGCTACGGCCATGAACACTGAAGCTTTCTTT. It codes for CASSIATAMNTEAFF.